Listed below are T cell receptor beta chains from one sample, sequenced in a study of blood T cell repertoires in COVID-19. Sequenced by immunoSEQ multiplex PCR; TCRdb stores in-frame clones only, minus some. Among about 130,000 clones listed, more than 75% were seen once. Sequencing used peripheral blood. These receptors came from a man in his fifties with active COVID-19. The CDR3 runs from the conserved cysteine through the conserved F or W. A D gene is named only where the DNA matches it firmly. Not all rows give a size; the values are once, few, many and, for expanded clones, a class.

-,TRBJ2-3,-,TRBV12-1,TGTGCCAGCAGCTCGGACTCCGTTAGGACAGATACGCAGTATTTT,CASSSDSVRTDTQYF
once,TRBJ1-1,-,TRBV5-1,TGCGCCAGCAGCGCGACAGGGAACACTGAAGCTTTCTTT,CASSATGNTEAFF
-,TRBJ1-2,-,TRBV25-1,TGTGCCAGCAGTCACCCCCAGGGCTCTAACTATGGCTACACCTTC,CASSHPQGSNYGYTF
few,TRBJ2-1,TRBD1,TRBV2,TGTGCCAGCAGCTACCGGGACAGAACTAACAATGAGCAGTTCTTC,CASSYRDRTNNEQFF
few,TRBJ1-2,-,TRBV6-5,TGTGCCCTAGGGCGGGGTTCGCCTGGCTACACCTTC,CALGRGSPGYTF
-,TRBJ2-1,TRBD1,TRBV29-1,TGCAGCGGGGGGACAGGCAACAATGAGCAGTTCTTC,CSGGTGNNEQFF
-,TRBJ2-1,TRBD2,TRBV28,TGTGCCAGCAGTCCCGGCCTGGCGGGGGGGCAGTTCTTC,CASSPGLAGGQFF
-,TRBJ1-1,TRBD1,TRBV19,TGTGCCAGTAGTCAGGCCGGGACAGGGGCAGCCGAAGCTTTCTTT,CASSQAGTGAAEAFF
once,TRBJ1-3,-,TRBV9,TGTGCCAGCAGCGTAGAGGGAGCTGGAAACACCATATATTTT,CASSVEGAGNTIYF
-,TRBJ1-5,-,TRBV6-4,TGTGCCAGCAGTTCCGGGACACAGGGTCAGCCCCAGCATTTT,CASSSGTQGQPQHF
-,TRBJ2-1,TRBD2,TRBV14,TGTGCCAGCAGCCAAAGCGGGGGGGCACGTGAGCAGTTCTTC,CASSQSGGAREQFF
-,TRBJ2-3,TRBD2,TRBV4-1,TGCGCCAGCAGCCAAGATTCCCTGGGGGGGATAGATACGCAGTATTTT,CASSQDSLGGIDTQYF
-,TRBJ2-1,TRBD2,TRBV5-8,TGTGCCAGCAGCTTGCTTTTAGTTAGCGGGGGCCAAGCTTCCTACAATGAGCAGTTCTTC,CASSLLLVSGGQASYNEQFF
-,TRBJ2-5,TRBD2,TRBV2,TGTGCCAGCAGTCCAGGCGCGGGAGAGATGGAGACCCAGTACTTC,CASSPGAGEMETQYF
-,TRBJ1-4,TRBD1,TRBV7-9,TGTGCCAGCAGTCTAGGGGACAGGGGGAGGGCAACTAATGAAAAACTGTTTTTT,CASSLGDRGRATNEKLFF
-,TRBJ1-2,-,TRBV6-5,TGTGCCAGCAGAAAAGGGAGGAGGGAGAATGGTGGCTACACCTTC,CASRKGRRENGGYTF
-,TRBJ2-3,TRBD1,TRBV7-9,TGTGCCAGCACCCTGACAGGGGCTACAGATACGCAGTATTTT,CASTLTGATDTQYF
-,TRBJ2-1,TRBD2,TRBV19,TGTGCCAGTAGTATGACGCCTAGCGGTCACAATGAGCAGTTCTTC,CASSMTPSGHNEQFF
once,TRBJ2-1,-,TRBV12-3/TRBV12-4,TGTGCCAGCGGTCGCGGGTATGAGCAGTTCTTC,CASGRGYEQFF
-,TRBJ1-1,TRBD1,TRBV7-6,TGTGCCAGCAGCGCCTGGACAGGGGGGGACACTGAAGCTTTCTTT,CASSAWTGGDTEAFF
-,TRBJ2-5,-,TRBV5-1,TGCGCCAGCAGCTTGGATACCTCAGGGACCCAGTACTTC,CASSLDTSGTQYF
-,TRBJ2-3,TRBD2,TRBV7-6,TGTGCCAGCAGCTTAGTGGGACTAGCGGGTCCCCGGGGCACAGATACGCAGTATTTT,CASSLVGLAGPRGTDTQYF
once,TRBJ1-2,-,TRBV18,TGTGCCAGCTCACCTGACAGGAACTATGGCTACACCTTC,CASSPDRNYGYTF